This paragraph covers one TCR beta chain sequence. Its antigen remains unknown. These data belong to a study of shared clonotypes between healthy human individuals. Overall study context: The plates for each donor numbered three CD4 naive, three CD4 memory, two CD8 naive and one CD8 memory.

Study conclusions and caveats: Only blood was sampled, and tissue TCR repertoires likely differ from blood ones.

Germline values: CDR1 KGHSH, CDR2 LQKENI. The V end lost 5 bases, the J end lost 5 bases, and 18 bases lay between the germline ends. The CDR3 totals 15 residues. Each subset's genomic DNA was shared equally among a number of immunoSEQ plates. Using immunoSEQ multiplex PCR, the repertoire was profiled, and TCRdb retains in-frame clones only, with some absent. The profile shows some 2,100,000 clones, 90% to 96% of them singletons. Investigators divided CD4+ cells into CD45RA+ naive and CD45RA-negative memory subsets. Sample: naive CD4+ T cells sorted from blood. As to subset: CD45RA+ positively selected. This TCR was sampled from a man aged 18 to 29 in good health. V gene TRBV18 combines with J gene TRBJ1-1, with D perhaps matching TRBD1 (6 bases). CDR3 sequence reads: CASSTRGTGETEAFF. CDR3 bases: TGTGCCAGCTCAACCAGGGGTACGGGTGAAACTGAAGCTTTCTTT.